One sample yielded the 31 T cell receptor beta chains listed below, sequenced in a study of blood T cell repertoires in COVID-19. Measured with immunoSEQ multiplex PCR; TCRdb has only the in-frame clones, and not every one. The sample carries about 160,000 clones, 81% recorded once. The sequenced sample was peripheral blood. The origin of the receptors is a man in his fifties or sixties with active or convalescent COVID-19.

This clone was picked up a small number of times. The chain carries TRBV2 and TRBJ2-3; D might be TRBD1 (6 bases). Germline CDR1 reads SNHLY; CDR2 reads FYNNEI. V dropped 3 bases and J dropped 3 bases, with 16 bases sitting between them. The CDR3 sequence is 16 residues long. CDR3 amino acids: CASSDDRAGETDTQYF. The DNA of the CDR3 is TGTGCCAGCAGTGACGATAGGGCAGGGGAGACAGATACGCAGTATTTT. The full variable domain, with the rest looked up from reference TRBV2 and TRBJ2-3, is EPEVTQTPSHQVTQMGQEVILRCVPISNHLYFYWYRQILGQKVEFLVSFYNNEISEKSEIFDDQFSVERPDGSNFTLKIRSTKLEDSAMYFCASSDDRAGETDTQYFGPGTRLTVL.

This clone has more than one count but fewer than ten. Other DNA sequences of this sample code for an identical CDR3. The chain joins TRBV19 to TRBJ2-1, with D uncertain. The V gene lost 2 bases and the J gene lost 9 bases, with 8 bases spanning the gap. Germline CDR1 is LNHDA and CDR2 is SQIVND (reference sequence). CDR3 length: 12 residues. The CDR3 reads CASSIRSTEQFF. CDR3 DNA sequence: TGTGCCAGTAGTATAAGGAGCACTGAGCAGTTCTTC.

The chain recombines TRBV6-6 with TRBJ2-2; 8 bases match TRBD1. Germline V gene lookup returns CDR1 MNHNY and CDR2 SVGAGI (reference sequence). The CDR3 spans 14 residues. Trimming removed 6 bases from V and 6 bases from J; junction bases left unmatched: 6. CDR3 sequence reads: CASRTQGAPGELFF. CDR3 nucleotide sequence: TGTGCCAGCAGAACGCAGGGGGCGCCCGGGGAGCTGTTTTTT.

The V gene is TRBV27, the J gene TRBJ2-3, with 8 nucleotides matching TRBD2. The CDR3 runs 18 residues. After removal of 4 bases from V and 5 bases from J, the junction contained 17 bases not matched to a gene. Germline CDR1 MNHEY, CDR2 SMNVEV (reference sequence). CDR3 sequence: CASSSVLSPRGGGDTQYF. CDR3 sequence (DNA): TGTGCCAGCAGTTCGGTTCTTTCCCCCCGGGGGGGCGGAGATACGCAGTATTTT.

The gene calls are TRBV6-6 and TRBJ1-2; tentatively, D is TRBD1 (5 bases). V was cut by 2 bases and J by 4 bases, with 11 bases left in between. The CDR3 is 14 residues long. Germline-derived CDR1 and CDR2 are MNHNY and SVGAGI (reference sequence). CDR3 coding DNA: TGTGCCAGCAGTTACGGGGGAGGGTTCTATGGCTACACCTTC. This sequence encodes CASSYGGGFYGYTF.

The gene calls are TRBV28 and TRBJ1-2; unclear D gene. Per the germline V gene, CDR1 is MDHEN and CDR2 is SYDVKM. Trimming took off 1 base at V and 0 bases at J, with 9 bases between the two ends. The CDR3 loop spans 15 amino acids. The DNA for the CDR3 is TGTGCCAGCAGTTTATTGGCCGCTGCTAACTATGGCTACACCTTC. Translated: CASSLLAAANYGYTF.

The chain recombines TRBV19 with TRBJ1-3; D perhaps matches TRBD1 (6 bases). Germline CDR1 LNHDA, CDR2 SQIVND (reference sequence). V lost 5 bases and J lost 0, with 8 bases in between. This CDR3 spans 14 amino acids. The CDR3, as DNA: TGTGCCAGTAGTTCGACAGGCTCTGGAAACACCATATATTTT. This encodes CASSSTGSGNTIYF.

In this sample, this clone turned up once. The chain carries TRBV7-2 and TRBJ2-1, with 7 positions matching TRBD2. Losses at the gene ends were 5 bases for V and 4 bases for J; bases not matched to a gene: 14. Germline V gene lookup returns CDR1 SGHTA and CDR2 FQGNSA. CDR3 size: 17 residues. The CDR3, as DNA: TGTGCCAGCAGCCTAACGTCTAGCGGATTTCTGTACAATGAGCAGTTCTTC. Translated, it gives CASSLTSSGFLYNEQFF.

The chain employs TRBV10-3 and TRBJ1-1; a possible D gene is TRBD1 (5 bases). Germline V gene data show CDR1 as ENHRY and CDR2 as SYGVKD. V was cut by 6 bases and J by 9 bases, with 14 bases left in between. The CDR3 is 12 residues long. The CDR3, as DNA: TGTGCCATCAGGGAAGACAGCAATCAAGCTTTCTTT. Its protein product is CAIREDSNQAFF.

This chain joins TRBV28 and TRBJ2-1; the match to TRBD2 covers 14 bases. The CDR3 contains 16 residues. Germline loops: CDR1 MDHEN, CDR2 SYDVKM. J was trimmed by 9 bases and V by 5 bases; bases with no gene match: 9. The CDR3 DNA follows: TGTGCCAGCAGTCCACCAGGACTAGCGGGAGGAGGTGAGCAGTTCTTC. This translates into CASSPPGLAGGGEQFF.

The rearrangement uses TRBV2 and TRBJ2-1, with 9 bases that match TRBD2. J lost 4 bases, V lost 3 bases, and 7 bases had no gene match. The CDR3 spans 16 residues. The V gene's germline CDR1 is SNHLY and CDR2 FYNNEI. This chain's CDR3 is CASSERSGGLYNEQFF. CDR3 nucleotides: TGTGCCAGCAGTGAGAGGAGCGGGGGGCTATACAATGAGCAGTTCTTC.

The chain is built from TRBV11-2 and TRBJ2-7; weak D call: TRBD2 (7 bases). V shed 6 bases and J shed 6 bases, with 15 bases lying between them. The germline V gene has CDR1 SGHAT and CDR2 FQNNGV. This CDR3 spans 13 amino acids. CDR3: CASSPQGGGEQYF. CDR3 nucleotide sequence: TGTGCCAGCAGTCCGCAGGGAGGGGGCGAGCAGTACTTC.

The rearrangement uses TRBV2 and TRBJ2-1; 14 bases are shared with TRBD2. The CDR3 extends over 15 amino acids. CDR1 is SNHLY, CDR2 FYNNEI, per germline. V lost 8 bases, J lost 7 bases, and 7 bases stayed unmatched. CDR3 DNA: TGTGCCAGCTGGGGGACTAGCGGGAGTAGTAATGAGCAGTTCTTC. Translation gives CASWGTSGSSNEQFF.

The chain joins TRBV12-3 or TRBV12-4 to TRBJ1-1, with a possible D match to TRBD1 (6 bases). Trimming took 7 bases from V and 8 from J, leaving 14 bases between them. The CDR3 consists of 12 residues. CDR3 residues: CASTRRGGEAFF. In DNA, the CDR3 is TGTGCCAGCACCCGGAGGGGGGGAGAAGCTTTCTTT.

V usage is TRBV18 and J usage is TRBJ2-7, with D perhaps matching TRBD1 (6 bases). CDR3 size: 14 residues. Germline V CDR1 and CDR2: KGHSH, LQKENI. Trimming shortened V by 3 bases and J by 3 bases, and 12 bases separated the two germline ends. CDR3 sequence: CASSPPGDRYEQYF. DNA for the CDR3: TGTGCCAGCTCACCTCCAGGGGATCGCTACGAGCAGTACTTC.

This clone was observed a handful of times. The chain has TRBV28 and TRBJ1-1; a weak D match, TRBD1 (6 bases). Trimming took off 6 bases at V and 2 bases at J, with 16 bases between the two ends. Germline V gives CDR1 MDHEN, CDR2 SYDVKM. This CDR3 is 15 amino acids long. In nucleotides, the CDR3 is TGTGCCAGCAGCCCTTCCGGGACACCCAACACTGAAGCTTTCTTT. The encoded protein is CASSPSGTPNTEAFF. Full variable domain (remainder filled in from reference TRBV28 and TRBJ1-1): DVKVTQSSRYLVKRTGEKVFLECVQDMDHENMFWYRQDPGLGLRLIYFSYDVKMKEKGDIPEGYSVSREKKERFSLILESASTNQTSMYLCASSPSGTPNTEAFFGQGTRLTVV.

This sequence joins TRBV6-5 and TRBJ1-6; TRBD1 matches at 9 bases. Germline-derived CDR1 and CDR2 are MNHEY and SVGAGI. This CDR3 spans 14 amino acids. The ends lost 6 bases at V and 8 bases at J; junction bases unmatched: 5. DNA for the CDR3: TGTGCCAGCAGCGCCGGGACAGGGCATTCACCCCTCCACTTT. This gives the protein CASSAGTGHSPLHF.

The CDR3 nucleotides are TGTGCCAGCAGCAGGGGGACTGGAAACACCATATATTTT. This translates into CASSRGTGNTIYF. This sequence joins TRBV6-2 or TRBV6-3 and TRBJ1-3, with 7 bases lining up with TRBD1. The CDR3 contains 13 residues. With 6 bases clipped from V and 2 bases from J, the junction kept 1 base outside the gene matches. The V gene's germline CDR1 is MNHEY and CDR2 SVGEGT.

The CDR3 DNA reads TGTGCCAGCAGTCCCGATTGGGACAGGGGCTACGAGCAGTACTTC. It translates to CASSPDWDRGYEQYF. The chain has TRBV6-5 and TRBJ2-7; TRBD1 aligns across 10 bases. This CDR3 region has 15 residues. Germline V gives CDR1 MNHEY, CDR2 SVGAGI. V was clipped by 5 bases and J by 3 bases; unmatched bases: 7.

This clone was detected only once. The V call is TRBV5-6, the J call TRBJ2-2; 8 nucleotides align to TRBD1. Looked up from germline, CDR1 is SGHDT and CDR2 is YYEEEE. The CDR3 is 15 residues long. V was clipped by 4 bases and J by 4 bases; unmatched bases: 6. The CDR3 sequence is CASSGGQGRTGELFF. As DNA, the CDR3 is TGTGCCAGCAGCGGTGGACAGGGACGCACCGGGGAGCTGTTTTTT.

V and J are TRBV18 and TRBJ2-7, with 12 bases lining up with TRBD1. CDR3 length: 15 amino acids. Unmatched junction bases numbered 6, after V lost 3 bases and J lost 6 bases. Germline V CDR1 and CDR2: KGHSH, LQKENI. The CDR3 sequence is CASSPPGTGGAEQYF. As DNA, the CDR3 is TGTGCCAGCTCACCTCCCGGGACAGGGGGCGCCGAGCAGTACTTC.

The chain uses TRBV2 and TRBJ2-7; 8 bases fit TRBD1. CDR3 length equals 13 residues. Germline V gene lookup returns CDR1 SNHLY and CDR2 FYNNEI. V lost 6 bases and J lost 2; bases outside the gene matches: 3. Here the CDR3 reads CASRKDRAYEQYF. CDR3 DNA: TGTGCCAGCAGGAAGGACAGGGCCTACGAGCAGTACTTC.

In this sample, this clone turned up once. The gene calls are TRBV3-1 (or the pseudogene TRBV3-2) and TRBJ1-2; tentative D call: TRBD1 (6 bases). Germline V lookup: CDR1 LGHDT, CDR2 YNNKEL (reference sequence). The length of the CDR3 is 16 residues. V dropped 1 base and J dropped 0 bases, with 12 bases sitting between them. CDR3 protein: CASSQATGPTNYGYTF. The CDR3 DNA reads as TGTGCCAGCAGCCAAGCGACAGGACCCACTAACTATGGCTACACCTTC.

DNA of the CDR3: TGTGCCACCCGAGAGTTTTCCGGGGAGCTGTTTTTT. Its translation: CATREFSGELFF. V and J are TRBV2 and TRBJ2-2; D gene ambiguous. Germline CDR1 is SNHLY and CDR2 is FYNNEI. V lost 10 bases to trimming and J lost 6 bases, with 12 bases between them. This CDR3 has 12 amino acids. Variable domain in full (rest from reference TRBV2 and TRBJ2-2): EPEVTQTPSHQVTQMGQEVILRCVPISNHLYFYWYRQILGQKVEFLVSFYNNEISEKSEIFDDQFSVERPDGSNFTLKIRSTKLEDSAMYFCATREFSGELFFGEGSRLTVL.

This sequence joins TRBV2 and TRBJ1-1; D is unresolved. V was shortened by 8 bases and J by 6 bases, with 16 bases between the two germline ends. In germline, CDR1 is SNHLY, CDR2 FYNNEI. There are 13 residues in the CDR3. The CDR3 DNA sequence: TGTGCCAGCTCCCGTGGAGTAGTCGCTGAAGCTTTCTTT. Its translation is CASSRGVVAEAFF. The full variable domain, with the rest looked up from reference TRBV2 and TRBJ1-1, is EPEVTQTPSHQVTQMGQEVILRCVPISNHLYFYWYRQILGQKVEFLVSFYNNEISEKSEIFDDQFSVERPDGSNFTLKIRSTKLEDSAMYFCASSRGVVAEAFFGQGTRLTVV.

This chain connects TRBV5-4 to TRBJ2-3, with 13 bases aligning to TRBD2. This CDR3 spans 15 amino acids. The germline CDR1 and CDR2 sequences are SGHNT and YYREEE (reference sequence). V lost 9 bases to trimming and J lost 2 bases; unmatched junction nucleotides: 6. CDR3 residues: CATRTSGGPTDTQYF. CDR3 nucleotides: TGTGCCACTCGGACTAGCGGGGGACCCACAGATACGCAGTATTTT.

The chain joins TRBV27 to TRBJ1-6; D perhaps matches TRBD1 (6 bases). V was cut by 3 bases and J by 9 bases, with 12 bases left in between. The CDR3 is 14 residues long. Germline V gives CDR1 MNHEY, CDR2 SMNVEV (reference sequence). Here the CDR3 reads CASSLRGGLSPLHF. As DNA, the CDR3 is TGTGCCAGCAGTTTGAGGGGGGGGCTTTCACCCCTCCACTTT.

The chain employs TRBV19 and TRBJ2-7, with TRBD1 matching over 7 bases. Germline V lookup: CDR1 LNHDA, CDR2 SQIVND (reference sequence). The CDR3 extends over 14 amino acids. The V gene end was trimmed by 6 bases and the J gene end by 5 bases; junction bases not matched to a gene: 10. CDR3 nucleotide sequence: TGTGCCAGTAGCAGACAAGGGGGCATGGACGAGCAGTACTTC. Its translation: CASSRQGGMDEQYF.

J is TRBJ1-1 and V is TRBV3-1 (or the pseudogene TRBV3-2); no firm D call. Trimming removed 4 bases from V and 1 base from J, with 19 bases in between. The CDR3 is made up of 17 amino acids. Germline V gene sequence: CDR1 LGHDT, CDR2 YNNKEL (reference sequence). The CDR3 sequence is CASSLLTDSAPNTEAFF. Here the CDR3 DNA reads TGTGCCAGCAGCCTATTAACCGACTCAGCGCCGAACACTGAAGCTTTCTTT.

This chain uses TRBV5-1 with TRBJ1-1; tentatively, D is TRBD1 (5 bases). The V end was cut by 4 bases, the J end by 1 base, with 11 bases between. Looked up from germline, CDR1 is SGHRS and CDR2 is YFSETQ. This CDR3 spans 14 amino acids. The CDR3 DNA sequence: TGCGCCAGCAGCCCCGGACAAGCGAACACTGAAGCTTTCTTT. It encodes CASSPGQANTEAFF. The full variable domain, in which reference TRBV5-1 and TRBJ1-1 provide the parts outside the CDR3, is KAGVTQTPRYLIKTRGQQVTLSCSPISGHRSVSWYQQTPGQGLQFLFEYFSETQRNKGNFPGRFSGRQFSNSRSEMNVSTLELGDSALYLCASSPGQANTEAFFGQGTRLTVV.

The CDR3 is CASSERMNTEAFF. The CDR3, as DNA: TGTGCCAGCAGTGAACGTATGAACACTGAAGCTTTCTTT. The chain couples TRBV2 to TRBJ1-1; D is unresolved. Trimming took off 2 bases at V and 0 bases at J, with 4 bases between the two ends. The CDR3 runs to 13 residues. The germline gives CDR1 SNHLY, CDR2 FYNNEI.